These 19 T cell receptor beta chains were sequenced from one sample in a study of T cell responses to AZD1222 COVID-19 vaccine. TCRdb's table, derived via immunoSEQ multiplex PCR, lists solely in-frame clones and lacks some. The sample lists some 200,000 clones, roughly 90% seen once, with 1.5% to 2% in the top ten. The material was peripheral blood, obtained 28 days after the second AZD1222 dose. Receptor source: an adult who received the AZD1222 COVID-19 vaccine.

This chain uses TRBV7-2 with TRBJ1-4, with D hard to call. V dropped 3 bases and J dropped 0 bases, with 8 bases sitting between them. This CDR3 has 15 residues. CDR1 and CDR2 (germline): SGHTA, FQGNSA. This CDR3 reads CASSFGFATNEKLFF. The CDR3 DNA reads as TGTGCCAGCAGCTTCGGATTCGCAACTAATGAAAAACTGTTTTTT.

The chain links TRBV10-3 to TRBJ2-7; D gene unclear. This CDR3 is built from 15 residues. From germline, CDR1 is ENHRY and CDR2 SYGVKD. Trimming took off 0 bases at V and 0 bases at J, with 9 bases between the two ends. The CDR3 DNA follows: TGTGCCATCAGTGAGTCGAGCGCGAGCTCCTACGAGCAGTACTTC. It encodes CAISESSASSYEQYF.

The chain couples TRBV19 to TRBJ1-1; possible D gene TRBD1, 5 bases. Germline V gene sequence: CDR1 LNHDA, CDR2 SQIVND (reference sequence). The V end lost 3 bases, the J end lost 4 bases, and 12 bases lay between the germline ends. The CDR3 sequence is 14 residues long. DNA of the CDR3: TGTGCCAGTAGTATGGGGGGTGGTGGCACTGAAGCTTTCTTT. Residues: CASSMGGGGTEAFF.

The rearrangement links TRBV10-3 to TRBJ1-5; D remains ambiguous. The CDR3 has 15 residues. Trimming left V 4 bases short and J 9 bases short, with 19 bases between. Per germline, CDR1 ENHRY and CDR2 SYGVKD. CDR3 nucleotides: TGTGCCATCAGTGGAGAAGCGCTCACCGTGAGGCCCCAGCATTTT. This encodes CAISGEALTVRPQHF.

The CDR3 here is CASSSLGGSEAFF. CDR3 nucleotide sequence: TGTGCCAGCAGCTCCCTAGGGGGGAGTGAAGCTTTCTTT. The rearrangement joins TRBV7-3 to TRBJ1-1; D is possibly TRBD1 (6 bases). Per germline, CDR1 SGHTA and CDR2 FQGTGA. The CDR3 has 13 amino acids. Trimming cost V 4 bases and J 7 bases, with 13 bases left between them.

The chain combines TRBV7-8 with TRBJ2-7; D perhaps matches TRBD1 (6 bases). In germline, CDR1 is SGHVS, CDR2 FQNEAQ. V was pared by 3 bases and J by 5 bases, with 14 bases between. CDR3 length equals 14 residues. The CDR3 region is CASSFSPGVDEQYF. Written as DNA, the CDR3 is TGTGCCAGCAGCTTTTCTCCAGGGGTCGACGAGCAGTACTTC. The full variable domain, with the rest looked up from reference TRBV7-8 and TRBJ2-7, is GAGVSQSPRYKVAKRGQDVALRCDPISGHVSLFWYQQALGQGPEFLTYFQNEAQLDKSGLPSDRFFAERPEGSVSTLKIQRTQQEDSAVYLCASSFSPGVDEQYFGPGTRLTVT.

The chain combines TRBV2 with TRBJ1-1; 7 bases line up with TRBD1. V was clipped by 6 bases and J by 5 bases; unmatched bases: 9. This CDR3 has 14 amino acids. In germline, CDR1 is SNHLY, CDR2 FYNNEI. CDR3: CASSRDRTGTEAFF. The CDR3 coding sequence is TGTGCCAGCAGCCGGGACAGAACGGGGACTGAAGCTTTCTTT. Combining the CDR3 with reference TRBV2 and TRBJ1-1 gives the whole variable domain EPEVTQTPSHQVTQMGQEVILRCVPISNHLYFYWYRQILGQKVEFLVSFYNNEISEKSEIFDDQFSVERPDGSNFTLKIRSTKLEDSAMYFCASSRDRTGTEAFFGQGTRLTVV.

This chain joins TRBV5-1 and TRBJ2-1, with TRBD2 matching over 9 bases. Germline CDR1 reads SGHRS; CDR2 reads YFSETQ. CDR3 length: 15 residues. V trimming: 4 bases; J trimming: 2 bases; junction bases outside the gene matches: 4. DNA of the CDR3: TGCGCCAGCAGCAGTAGCGGGGGAACCTACAATGAGCAGTTCTTC. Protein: CASSSSGGTYNEQFF.

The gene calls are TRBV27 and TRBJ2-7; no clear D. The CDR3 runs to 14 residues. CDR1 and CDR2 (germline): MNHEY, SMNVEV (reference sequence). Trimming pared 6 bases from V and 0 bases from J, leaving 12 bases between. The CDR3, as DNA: TGTGCCAGCAGAGCCAATACAGTCTCCTACGAGCAGTACTTC. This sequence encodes CASRANTVSYEQYF.

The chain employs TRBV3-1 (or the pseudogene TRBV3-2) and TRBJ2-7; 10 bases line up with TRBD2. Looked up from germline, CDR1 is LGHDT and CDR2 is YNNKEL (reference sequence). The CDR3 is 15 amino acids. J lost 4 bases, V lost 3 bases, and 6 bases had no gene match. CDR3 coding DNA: TGTGCCAGCAGCCAGGGGGGACTAGCGAGTTACGAGCAGTACTTC. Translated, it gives CASSQGGLASYEQYF.

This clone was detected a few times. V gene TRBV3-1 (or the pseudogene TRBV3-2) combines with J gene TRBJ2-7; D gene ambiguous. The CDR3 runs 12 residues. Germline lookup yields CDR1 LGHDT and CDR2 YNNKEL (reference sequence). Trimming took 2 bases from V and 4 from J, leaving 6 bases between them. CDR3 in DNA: TGTGCCAGCAGCCAAACACAGTACGAGCAGTACTTC. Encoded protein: CASSQTQYEQYF.

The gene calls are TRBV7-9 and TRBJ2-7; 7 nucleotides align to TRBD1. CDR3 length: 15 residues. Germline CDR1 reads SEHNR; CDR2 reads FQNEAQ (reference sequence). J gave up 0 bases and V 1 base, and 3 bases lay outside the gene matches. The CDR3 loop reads CASSLGGGYSYEQYF. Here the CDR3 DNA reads TGTGCCAGCAGCTTAGGAGGGGGCTACTCCTACGAGCAGTACTTC. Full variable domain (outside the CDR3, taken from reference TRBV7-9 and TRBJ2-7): DTGVSQNPRHKITKRGQNVTFRCDPISEHNRLYWYRQTLGQGPEFLTYFQNEAQLEKSRLLSDRFSAERPKGSFSTLEIQRTEQGDSAMYLCASSLGGGYSYEQYFGPGTRLTVT.

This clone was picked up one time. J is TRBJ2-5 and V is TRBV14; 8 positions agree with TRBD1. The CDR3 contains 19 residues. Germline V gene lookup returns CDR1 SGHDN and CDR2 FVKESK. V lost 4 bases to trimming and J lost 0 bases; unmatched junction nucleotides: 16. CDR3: CASSPPGGDRYWYQETQYF. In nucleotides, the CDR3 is TGTGCCAGCAGCCCCCCAGGGGGCGATCGTTATTGGTACCAAGAGACCCAGTACTTC.

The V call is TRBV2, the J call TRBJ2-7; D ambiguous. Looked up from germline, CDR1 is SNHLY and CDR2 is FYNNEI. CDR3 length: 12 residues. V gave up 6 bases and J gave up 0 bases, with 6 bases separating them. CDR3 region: CASSISSYEQYF. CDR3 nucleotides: TGTGCCAGCAGCATAAGCTCCTACGAGCAGTACTTC.

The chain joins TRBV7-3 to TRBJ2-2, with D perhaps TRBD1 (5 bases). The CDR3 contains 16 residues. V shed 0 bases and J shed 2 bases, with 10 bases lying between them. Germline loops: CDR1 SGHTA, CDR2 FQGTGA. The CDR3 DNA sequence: TGTGCCAGCAGCTTAACGAGGACAAGTAACACCGGGGAGCTGTTTTTT. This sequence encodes CASSLTRTSNTGELFF.

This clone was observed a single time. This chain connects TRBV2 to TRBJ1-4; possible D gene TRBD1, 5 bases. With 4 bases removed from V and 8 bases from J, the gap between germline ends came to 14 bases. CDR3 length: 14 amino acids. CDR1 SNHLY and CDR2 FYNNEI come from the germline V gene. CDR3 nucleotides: TGTGCCAGCAGTGTCGGGGGAGCCGCAGAAAAACTGTTTTTT. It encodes CASSVGGAAEKLFF.

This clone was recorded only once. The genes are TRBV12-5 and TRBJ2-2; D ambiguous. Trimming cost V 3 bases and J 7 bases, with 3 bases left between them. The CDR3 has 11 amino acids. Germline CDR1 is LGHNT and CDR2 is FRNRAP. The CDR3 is CASGFGGELFF. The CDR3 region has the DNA TGTGCTAGTGGTTTCGGCGGGGAGCTGTTTTTT.

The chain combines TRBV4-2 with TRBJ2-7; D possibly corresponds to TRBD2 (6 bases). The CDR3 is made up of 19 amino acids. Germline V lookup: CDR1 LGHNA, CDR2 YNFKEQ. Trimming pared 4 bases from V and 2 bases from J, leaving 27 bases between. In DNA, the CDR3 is TGTGCCAGCAGCCCTCCACAACGTAGAGCTAGCGTTACTACCTACGAGCAGTACTTC. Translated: CASSPPQRRASVTTYEQYF.

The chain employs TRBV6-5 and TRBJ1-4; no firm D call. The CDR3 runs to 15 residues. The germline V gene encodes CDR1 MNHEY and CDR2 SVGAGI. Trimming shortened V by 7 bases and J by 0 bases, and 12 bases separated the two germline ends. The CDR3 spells CASTLQRTTNEKLFF. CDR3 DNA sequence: TGTGCCAGCACCCTACAGCGAACAACTAATGAAAAACTGTTTTTT.